These 21 T cell receptor beta chains were sequenced from one sample in a study of kidney transplant recipient with SARS-CoV-2 infection. MiXCR, applied by TCRdb to the reads, yields one record per CDR3 protein. The repertoire includes 200,000 to 300,000 distinct CDR3 sequences, around 26% of them detected once, and around 6.8% sits in the top ten. The source material was a blood sample, sampled at baseline and on day 111 from a kidney transplant recipient. The receptor set was obtained from a male patient in his thirties who had COVID-19 and was a kidney transplant recipient. Some T cells here may be from the graft donor.

The genes are TRBV6-4 and TRBJ2-4; 8 bases fit TRBD1. Germline V gene sequence: CDR1 MRHNA, CDR2 SNTAGT. The trim removed 5 bases at V and 6 bases at J, leaving 6 bases unmatched. The CDR3 has 14 amino acids. The CDR3: CASSPGTGGNIQYF. Here the CDR3 DNA reads TGTGCCAGCAGTCCCGGGACAGGTGGAAACATTCAGTACTTC.

This clonotype appeared a few times. The chain has TRBV19 and TRBJ2-1; 8 bases map to TRBD2. Germline CDR1 is LNHDA and CDR2 is SQIVND (reference sequence). J was trimmed by 10 bases and V by 5 bases; bases with no gene match: 16. The CDR3 totals 16 residues. CDR3 coding DNA: TGTGCCAGTAGTGCTGTAGCGGGAAAGTCTAGGAGGGAGCAGTTCTTC. Protein sequence: CASSAVAGKSRREQFF.

This clonotype has ten or more counts. CDR3 sequence: CASSLELPYGKTYGYTF. The CDR3 region has the DNA TGTGCCAGCAGTCTCGAGTTGCCTTACGGAAAGACCTATGGCTACACCTTC. The chain couples TRBV6-9 to TRBJ1-2; no firm D call. CDR1 and CDR2 from the germline V gene are MNHGY and SVAAGI. The CDR3 loop spans 17 amino acids. V was pared by 5 bases and J by 4 bases, with 23 bases between.

Turning to this clonotype: A much larger clone lies a single base off, so this may be a read error. The rearrangement links TRBV6-5 to TRBJ1-2, with D tentatively TRBD1 (6 bases). Germline V gene sequence: CDR1 MNHEY, CDR2 SVGAGI. This CDR3 has 15 amino acids. The CDR3 here is CASSYSGGQVAGCTF. In DNA, the CDR3 is TGTGCCAGCAGTTACTCGGGGGGGCAAGTAGCTGGCTGCACCTTC.

This clonotype was detected once. A much bigger clone sits one base away, suggesting this may be a read error. The chain has TRBV12-3 or TRBV12-4 and TRBJ1-5; D is undetermined. The length of the CDR3 is 12 residues. The CDR3 spells CASAYSNQPRHF. In DNA, the CDR3 is TGTGCCAGCGCATATAGCAATCAGCCCCGGCATTTT.

There are many counts of this clonotype. The chain has TRBV7-6 and TRBJ1-5; weak D call: TRBD1 (5 bases). Germline CDR1 is SGHVS and CDR2 is FNYEAQ. V lost 4 bases and J 5 bases, leaving 21 bases between the germline ends. The CDR3 extends over 17 amino acids. CDR3 protein: CASSSSMGRAGDQPQHF. The CDR3 nucleotides are TGTGCCAGCAGCTCATCAATGGGGAGGGCGGGGGATCAGCCCCAGCATTTT.

With respect to this clonotype: A much larger clone differs by one base, so this may be a read error. V and J are TRBV4-3 and TRBJ2-2; 7 bases agree with TRBD2. Looked up from germline, CDR1 is LGHNA and CDR2 is YSLEER. The CDR3 loop spans 17 amino acids. DNA of the CDR3: TGCGCCAGCAACCAAAGATCGGGGGGAGTGGTCACCGGGGAGCTGTTTTTT. Its translation is CASNQRSGGVVTGELFF.

This clonotype was counted a single time. One junction end disagrees with the germline gene, perhaps due to a read error. This chain joins TRBV5-1 and TRBJ2-1; D may be TRBD2 (6 bases). CDR3 length: 15 amino acids. Germline lookup yields CDR1 SGHRS and CDR2 YFSETQ. The CDR3 sequence: CASSVQGGTYNEQLF. DNA for the CDR3: TGCGCCAGCAGTGTTCAGGGAGGCACCTACAATGAGCAGCTCTTC.

This clonotype was seen many times. The chain combines TRBV10-3 with TRBJ1-2, with 7 bases matching TRBD1. The ends lost 4 bases at V and 3 bases at J; junction bases unmatched: 2. The germline V gene encodes CDR1 ENHRY and CDR2 SYGVKD. This CDR3 comprises 13 residues. CDR3 protein: CAISGQGDYGYTF. CDR3 nucleotide sequence: TGTGCCATCAGTGGACAGGGTGACTATGGCTACACCTTC.

The chain carries TRBV5-8 and TRBJ1-2; D gene ambiguous. The CDR3 extends over 16 amino acids. Germline lookup yields CDR1 SGHTS and CDR2 YDEGEE. Between the trimmed V and J ends, which lost 7 bases and 4 bases, there was a span of 23 bases. CDR3 residues: CASLVGHPRKTYGYTF. The CDR3 bases are TGTGCCAGCCTCGTAGGTCATCCACGAAAGACCTATGGCTACACCTTC.

In regard to this clonotype: With a much larger clone just one base away, this may be a read error. The genes are TRBV7-9 and TRBJ1-3; D is perhaps TRBD1 (6 bases). The germline V gene encodes CDR1 SEHNR and CDR2 FQNEAQ (reference sequence). The CDR3 is made up of 15 amino acids. The CDR3 is CASSLELGGRNTVYF. In nucleotides, the CDR3 is TGTGCCAGCAGCTTAGAATTGGGGGGGCGAAACACCGTATATTTT.

This clonotype showed up many times. The chain carries TRBV20-1 and TRBJ2-7; 8 bases are shared with TRBD2. The germline V gene has CDR1 DFQATT and CDR2 SNEGSKA (reference sequence). The CDR3 has 14 amino acids. Unmatched junction bases numbered 14, after V lost 8 bases and J lost 5 bases. Written as DNA, the CDR3 is TGCAGTCCTCGTGAGGCGGGAGGAGTTCACGAGCAGTACTTC. Amino acid sequence: CSPREAGGVHEQYF.

To note about this clonotype: A read error is possible here, since a much larger clone lies one base away. The V gene is TRBV2, the J gene TRBJ2-5; the D gene is possibly TRBD2 (6 bases). CDR1 and CDR2 from the germline V gene are SNHLY and FYNNEI. Between the trimmed V and J ends, which lost 5 bases and 7 bases, there was a span of 20 bases. The CDR3 extends over 15 amino acids. CDR3 sequence reads: CASSYDATRGGTQYF. The CDR3, as DNA: TGTGCCAGCAGTTATGATGCGACTAGGGGTGGGACCCAGTACTTC.

This clonotype has at least ten counts. The chain uses TRBV6-5 and TRBJ1-2, with D hard to call. Per germline, CDR1 MNHEY and CDR2 SVGAGI. Trimming shortened V by 5 bases and J by 4 bases, and 23 bases separated the two germline ends. The CDR3 extends over 17 amino acids. Here the CDR3 reads CASSLGSECRKTYGYTF. The CDR3 region has the DNA TGTGCCAGCAGTCTAGGATCGGAATGTAGAAAGACCTATGGCTACACCTTC.

This clonotype has only a few counts. V and J are TRBV7-2 and TRBJ2-4; D possibly corresponds to TRBD2 (6 bases). Trimming took 4 bases from V and 5 from J, leaving 24 bases between them. CDR1 is SGHTA, CDR2 FQGNSA, per germline. This CDR3 is 18 amino acids long. CDR3 region: CASSSPGLGPDSENIQYF. Written as DNA, the CDR3 is TGTGCCAGCAGCTCTCCGGGACTGGGGCCCGACTCGGAAAACATTCAGTACTTC.

Concerning this clonotype: A much larger clone differs by one base, so this may be a read error. The gene calls are TRBV7-9 and TRBJ1-1, with D possibly being TRBD1 (5 bases). The CDR3 runs to 13 residues. Germline values: CDR1 SEHNR, CDR2 FQNEAQ (reference sequence). The CDR3 DNA reads TGTGTCAGCAGCTTAGCGGGGCGGGTTGAAGCTTTCTTT. Amino acids: CVSSLAGRVEAFF.

This clonotype has at least ten counts. The V and J genes are TRBV24-1 and TRBJ2-1; 12 bases are shared with TRBD2. This CDR3 contains 15 residues. The junction had 0 bases not matched to a gene; V was cut back by 1 base and J by 6 bases. CDR1 and CDR2 from the germline V gene are KGHDR and SFDVKD. The CDR3 here is CATSDLLAGGNEQFF. The CDR3 DNA follows: TGTGCCACCAGTGATTTACTAGCGGGAGGCAATGAGCAGTTCTTC.

There are many counts of this clonotype. The genes are TRBV11-1 and TRBJ1-2, with no clear D. The CDR3 consists of 17 residues. The germline V gene has CDR1 SGHAT and CDR2 FQDESV (reference sequence). V was shortened by 3 bases and J by 4 bases, with 21 bases between the two germline ends. In DNA, the CDR3 is TGTGCCAGCAGCTTGCAGTTTAAGGCTGGAAAGACCTATGGCTACACCTTC. This codes for CASSLQFKAGKTYGYTF.

This clonotype was detected ten times or more. This rearrangement joins TRBV5-8 to TRBJ1-2; maybe TRBD1 (5 bases). With 7 bases removed from V and 4 bases from J, the gap between germline ends came to 23 bases. Germline CDR1 is SGHTS and CDR2 is YDEGEE. This CDR3 is built from 16 residues. CDR3 in DNA: TGTGCCAGCCGAGGGACTCATCCACGAAAGACCTATGGCTACACCTTC. Translating it yields CASRGTHPRKTYGYTF.

This clonotype was observed once. A single base separates this from a much larger clone, so it may be a read error. This rearrangement joins TRBV28 to TRBJ1-6; 7 bases are a match to TRBD1. This CDR3 has 14 amino acids. Per germline, CDR1 MDHEN and CDR2 SYDVKM. The CDR3 sequence: CTSSTTGTYSPLHF. CDR3 coding DNA: TGTACCAGCAGTACGACAGGGACATATTCACCCCTCCACTTT.

On this clonotype: This may be a read error, as it is one base from a much larger clone. Here the CDR3 DNA reads TGTGCCAGCAGCACCCGGCGCACCCCTCGAAAGACCTATGGCTACACCTTC. Residues: CASSTRRTPRKTYGYTF. V is TRBV3-1 and J is TRBJ1-2, with D uncertain. Germline loops: CDR1 LGHDT, CDR2 YNNKEL (reference sequence). Trimming took off 5 bases at V and 4 bases at J, with 23 bases between the two ends. CDR3 size: 17 residues. Combining the CDR3 with reference TRBV3-1 and TRBJ1-2 gives the whole variable domain DTAVSQTPKYLVTQMGNDKSIKCEQNLGHDTMYWYKQDSKKFLKIMFSYNNKELIINETVPNRFSPKSPDKAHLNLHINSLELGDSAVYFCASSTRRTPRKTYGYTFGSGTRLTVV.